Listed here are 15 T cell receptor beta chains from one sample, sequenced in a study of CD8 T cells in ankylosing spondylitis. Study-level points and caveats: Eight or nine highly homologous variants made up a TCR beta motif that seemed to typify ankylosing spondylitis blood.

TCRdb reanalysed the 5' RACE reads using MiXCR and keeps one entry per CDR3 protein. The sample holds 450,000 or so distinct CDR3 sequences; roughly 25% are singletons and the top ten take roughly 0.9%. Which antigens these TCRs recognize remains unknown. The sequenced material came from blood, either unsorted or a sorted T cell fraction (not recorded which). These receptors originate from a male donor with ankylosing spondylitis.

This clonotype was recorded a few times. V is TRBV3-1 and J is TRBJ2-3; D gene ambiguous. The CDR3 is 14 residues long. V shed 2 bases and J shed 4 bases, with 10 bases lying between them. The V gene's germline CDR1 is LGHDT and CDR2 YNNKEL (reference sequence). The chain's CDR3 is CASSQRDRPDTQYF. The CDR3 DNA is TGTGCCAGCAGCCAAAGGGATAGACCAGATACGCAGTATTTT.

The chain has TRBV20-1 and TRBJ2-1; perhaps TRBD1 as D (6 bases). The CDR3 contains 14 residues. V was shortened by 6 bases and J by 8 bases, with 20 bases between the two germline ends. Looked up from germline, CDR1 is DFQATT and CDR2 is SNEGSKA (reference sequence). CDR3 amino acids: CSARLAGDLDEQFF. CDR3 sequence (DNA): TGCAGTGCCCGCCTAGCAGGGGATTTGGATGAGCAGTTCTTC.

The chain joins TRBV3-1 to TRBJ2-1, with no clear D. V was shortened by 0 bases and J by 4 bases, with 7 bases between the two germline ends. This CDR3 is 14 amino acids long. Germline CDR1 is LGHDT and CDR2 is YNNKEL (reference sequence). The CDR3 DNA follows: TGTGCCAGCAGCCAAGAGTCCGGGTACAATGAGCAGTTCTTC. It codes for CASSQESGYNEQFF.

There are a few counts of this clonotype. This rearrangement joins TRBV7-6 to TRBJ2-1, with D possibly being TRBD1 (5 bases). With 5 bases removed from V and 3 bases from J, the gap between germline ends came to 8 bases. Germline V gives CDR1 SGHVS, CDR2 FNYEAQ. The CDR3 is made up of 13 amino acids. The CDR3 DNA follows: TGTGCCAGCAGCATCGACAGCTACAATGAGCAGTTCTTC. Translation: CASSIDSYNEQFF.

This clonotype has a count of ten or more. The genes are TRBV24-1 and TRBJ2-3; D may correspond to TRBD1 or TRBD2 (5 bases each). From germline, CDR1 is KGHDR and CDR2 SFDVKD. V was cut by 3 bases and J by 0 bases, with 6 bases left in between. The CDR3 is made up of 14 amino acids. The DNA of the CDR3 is TGTGCCACCAGTGATGGGACCAGCACAGATACGCAGTATTTT. This translates into CATSDGTSTDTQYF.

The chain couples TRBV27 to TRBJ2-3; 8 nucleotides match TRBD1. The V gene's germline CDR1 is MNHEY and CDR2 SMNVEV (reference sequence). This CDR3 region has 15 residues. J was trimmed by 0 bases and V by 5 bases; bases with no gene match: 4. CDR3 sequence (DNA): TGTGCCAGCAGTCGGACAGGGCTGAGCACAGATACGCAGTATTTT. It yields the protein CASSRTGLSTDTQYF.

The CDR3 sequence: CASSPSGHTDTQYF. The CDR3 nucleotides read TGTGCCAGCTCCCCCAGCGGACACACAGATACGCAGTATTTT. This rearrangement joins TRBV18 to TRBJ2-3; D may correspond to TRBD1 or TRBD2 (5 bases each). V gave up 6 bases and J gave up 2 bases, with 12 bases separating them. The CDR3 runs to 14 residues. Germline V gene lookup returns CDR1 KGHSH and CDR2 LQKENI.

J is TRBJ2-3 and V is TRBV14; D uncertain. The germline V gene encodes CDR1 SGHDN and CDR2 FVKESK. This CDR3 is built from 15 residues. V was cut by 4 bases and J by 1 base, with 12 bases left in between. The CDR3 loop reads CASSPIRTRTDTQYF. The CDR3 bases are TGTGCCAGCAGCCCGATTAGGACCCGCACAGATACGCAGTATTTT.

In this sample, this clonotype turned up a few times. V gene TRBV24-1 combines with J gene TRBJ2-1, with D unclear. V gave up 0 bases and J gave up 4 bases, with 6 bases separating them. The CDR3 length is 14 residues. Germline assignment: CDR1 KGHDR and CDR2 SFDVKD. Written as DNA, the CDR3 is TGTGCCACCAGTGATTTGAGCGATTACAATGAGCAGTTCTTC. This codes for CATSDLSDYNEQFF.

The genes are TRBV20-1 and TRBJ2-2; either TRBD1 or TRBD2 may fit D (5 bases each). The CDR3 runs 13 residues. The V and J ends lost 5 bases and 6 bases respectively, with 13 bases between them. The germline V gene encodes CDR1 DFQATT and CDR2 SNEGSKA (reference sequence). CDR3 residues: CSAWDLGAGELFF. The DNA for the CDR3 is TGCAGTGCTTGGGACCTTGGGGCCGGGGAGCTGTTTTTT.

A few counts support this clonotype. This chain links TRBV20-1 with TRBJ2-3; 10 nucleotides line up with TRBD2. V lost 4 bases and J lost 0; bases outside the gene matches: 7. The CDR3 is 16 residues long. Germline V gene data show CDR1 as DFQATT and CDR2 as SNEGSKA (reference sequence). CDR3 loop: CSAIDPSGRSTDTQYF. The CDR3 bases are TGCAGTGCTATAGATCCTAGCGGGAGAAGCACAGATACGCAGTATTTT.

V is TRBV27 and J is TRBJ1-5; no clear D. V was cut by 6 bases and J by 2 bases, with 8 bases left in between. Germline lookup yields CDR1 MNHEY and CDR2 SMNVEV (reference sequence). This CDR3 contains 13 residues. The CDR3 loop reads CASRPTGNQPQHF. CDR3 bases: TGTGCCAGCAGACCGACGGGCAATCAGCCCCAGCATTTT.

This rearrangement joins TRBV24-1 to TRBJ2-1; TRBD2 aligns across 8 bases. V was clipped by 3 bases and J by 4 bases; unmatched bases: 13. CDR1 and CDR2 from the germline V gene are KGHDR and SFDVKD. The CDR3 length is 18 residues. CDR3 coding DNA: TGTGCCACCAGTGATCCCGCTGGAGCGGGAGCGGGATACAATGAGCAGTTCTTC. This sequence encodes CATSDPAGAGAGYNEQFF.

This clonotype was detected a few times. V is TRBV12-3 or TRBV12-4 and J is TRBJ2-2, with D possibly being TRBD1 (6 bases). This CDR3 comprises 16 residues. Trimming removed 7 bases from V and 2 bases from J, with 17 bases in between. The CDR3 here is CASNKRGTTNTGELFF. In nucleotides, the CDR3 is TGTGCCAGCAATAAAAGGGGGACAACCAACACCGGGGAGCTGTTTTTT.

This clonotype was found a few times. The J gene is TRBJ2-7, the V gene TRBV6-1, with TRBD1 identical over 7 bases. Germline V CDR1 and CDR2: MNHNS, SASEGT. The length of the CDR3 is 13 residues. V lost 7 bases, J lost 3 bases, and 6 bases stayed unmatched. The CDR3 nucleotides are TGTGCCAGCACCCCCGGGACAGTCTACGAGCAGTACTTC. It specifies CASTPGTVYEQYF.